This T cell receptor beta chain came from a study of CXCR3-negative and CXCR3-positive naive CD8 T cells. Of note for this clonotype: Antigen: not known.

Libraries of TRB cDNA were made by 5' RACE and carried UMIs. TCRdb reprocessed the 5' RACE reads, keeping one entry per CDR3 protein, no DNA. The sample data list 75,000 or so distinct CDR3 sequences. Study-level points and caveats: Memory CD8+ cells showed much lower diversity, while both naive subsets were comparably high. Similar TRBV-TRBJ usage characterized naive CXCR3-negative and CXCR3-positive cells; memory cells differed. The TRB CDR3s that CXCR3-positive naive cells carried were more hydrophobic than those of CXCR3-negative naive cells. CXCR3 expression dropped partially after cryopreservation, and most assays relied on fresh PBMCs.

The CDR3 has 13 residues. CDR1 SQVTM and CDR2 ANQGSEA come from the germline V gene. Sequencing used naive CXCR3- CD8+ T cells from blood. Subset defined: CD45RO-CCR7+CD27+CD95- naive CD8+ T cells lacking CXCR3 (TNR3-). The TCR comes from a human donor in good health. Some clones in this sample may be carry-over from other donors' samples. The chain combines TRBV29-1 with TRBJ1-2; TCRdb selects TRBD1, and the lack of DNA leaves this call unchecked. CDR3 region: CSVWTGEDYGYTF.